This T cell receptor beta chain derives from a study of monozygotic twins with inflammatory bowel disease. TCRdb reanalyzed the 5' RACE reads and collapses them to one entry per CDR3 protein, without DNA. Its clone listing holds approximately 150,000 distinct CDR3 sequences. The CDR3 sequence is 13 residues long. CDR1 is LNHNV and CDR2 is YYDKDF in the germline V gene (reference sequence). The receptor comes from a human donor with ulcerative colitis or Crohn's disease, or a healthy co-twin of an affected twin (not recorded which). The chain recombines TRBV15 with TRBJ1-5. What was sequenced was blood. The CDR3 is CATAAGRNQPQHF.